The T cell receptor beta chain under discussion was sequenced for a study of graft-versus-host responses after intestinal transplantation. At the level of the study: As for transplant type, recipients had multivisceral, liver-intestinal, or isolated intestinal grafts.

TCRdb's table, derived via immunoSEQ multiplex PCR, lists solely in-frame clones and lacks some. The data show tens of thousands of clones, roughly 90% seen once. Findings and limits, study-wide: Clonal ratios of graft-versus-host to host-versus-graft in allografts were high for patients exhibiting graft-donor T cell macrochimerism. Early post-transplant HvG declines tracked with peak circulating GvH clone levels. Marrow from the recipient contained GvH clones, some of which had appeared first in ileum or blood.

As concerns this clone: Its cognate antigen is unknown.

Sequencing was performed on unstimulated CD8+ T cells sorted from spleen or lymph node cells, taken before intestinal transplant. This TCR came from a human donor who received an intestinal transplant.

CDR3 region: CASSVIQGASNTEAFF. DNA for the CDR3: TGTGCCAGCAGCGTTATCCAGGGGGCGAGTAACACTGAAGCTTTCTTT. J is TRBJ1-1 and V is TRBV9, with 8 bases that match TRBD1. With 2 bases clipped from V and 2 bases from J, the junction kept 8 bases outside the gene matches. This CDR3 contains 16 residues. The V gene's germline CDR1 is SGDLS and CDR2 YYNGEE.